This T cell receptor beta chain is drawn from a study of technical replicates of blood from a few donors. This clone appeared once. Profiling relied on immunoSEQ multiplex PCR, and the TCRdb table lists in-frame clones only, not all of them. The sample consists of more than 65,000 clones, 95% to 96% of them appearing once. Germline V gives CDR1 SGHKS, CDR2 YYEKEE (reference sequence). The length of the CDR3 is 13 residues. The V end was cut by 3 bases, the J end by 2 bases, with 9 bases between. The chain carries TRBV5-5 and TRBJ2-7; the D gene is possibly TRBD1 (6 bases). The origin of this receptor is a human donor in good health. The source material was T cells isolated from PBMCs. The CDR3 protein is CASSSSGAYEQYF. The CDR3 DNA is TGTGCCAGCAGCTCTTCAGGGGCCTACGAGCAGTACTTC.